This T cell receptor beta chain comes out of a study of cytomegalovirus exposure and HLA in healthy donors. 13 Jbeta primers and 60 Vbeta primers were used for the PCR. Repertoires were generated with immunoSEQ multiplex PCR, while TCRdb's copy carries only in-frame clones and drops some. In the table there are under 100,000 clones, just under 70% of which are singletons. With 0 bases removed from V and 1 base from J, the gap between germline ends came to 10 bases. This CDR3 is 15 amino acids long. The germline CDR1 and CDR2 sequences are GTSNPN and SVGIG (reference sequence). Points from the study as a whole: For presence/absence analyses, sequencing depth was assumed to be roughly uniform across donors.

Comment on this clone: Its antigen remains unidentified.

This receptor was identified in a woman aged 45-59 years in good health and CMV-seropositive. The chain has TRBV30 and TRBJ1-3; D not resolved. Sequenced input: PBMCs. The CDR3 nucleotides read TGTGCCTGGAGTGTAGGAGGTGTGTCTGGAAACACCATATATTTT. Translated: CAWSVGGVSGNTIYF. Combining the CDR3 with reference TRBV30 and TRBJ1-3 gives the whole variable domain SQTIHQWPATLVQPVGSPLSLECTVEGTSNPNLYWYRQAAGRGLQLLFYSVGIGQISSEVPQNLSASRPQDRQFILSSKKLLLSDSGFYLCAWSVGGVSGNTIYFGEGSWLTVV.